This passage covers 3 T cell receptor beta chains from one sample sequenced in a study of cytomegalovirus exposure and HLA in healthy donors. The PCR had 60 Vbeta and 13 Jbeta primers. TCRdb's copy holds only in-frame clones and misses some; the assay was immunoSEQ multiplex PCR. The top ten hold around 1.7% of the sample, which has under 150,000 clones, about 85% seen once. Input material: PBMCs. The source is a boy younger than 18 in good health and CMV-seronegative.

The chain has TRBV11-3 and TRBJ1-1, with TRBD1 matching over 8 bases. CDR1 SGHNT and CDR2 YENEEA come from the germline V gene. V lost 6 bases to trimming and J lost 5 bases; unmatched junction nucleotides: 5. There are 13 residues in the CDR3. This chain's CDR3 is CASSRTGTTEAFF. Here the CDR3 DNA reads TGTGCCAGCAGTAGGACAGGGACGACTGAAGCTTTCTTT. Full variable domain (outside the CDR3, taken from reference TRBV11-3 and TRBJ1-1): EAGVVQSPRYKIIEKKQPVAFWCNPISGHNTLYWYLQNLGQGPELLIRYENEEAVDDSQLPKDRFSAERLKGVDSTLKIQPAELGDSAVYLCASSRTGTTEAFFGQGTRLTVV.

The chain recombines TRBV2 with TRBJ2-3; TRBD2 aligns across 13 bases. Germline V CDR1 and CDR2: SNHLY, FYNNEI. This CDR3 region has 16 residues. The V gene end was trimmed by 6 bases and the J gene end by 6 bases; junction bases not matched to a gene: 9. The CDR3 DNA reads TGTGCCAGCAGCTCAGGGTGGGGACTAGCGGGGGATACGCAGTATTTT. Protein product: CASSSGWGLAGDTQYF.

V is TRBV21-1 and J is TRBJ2-7; the table's D call, TRBD2, has no DNA check behind it. TRBV21-1 corresponds to a pseudogene. CDR3 length: 11 residues. The CDR3 nucleotides read TGTGCCAGCAGCTGCGGGTGCGAGCAGTACTTC. Translating gives CASSCGCEQYF.